The clone carrying this TCR beta chain was seen just once. These data belong to a study of blood T cell repertoires in COVID-19. The method was immunoSEQ multiplex PCR; TCRdb's version includes in-frame clones alone and lacks a portion of them. The table lists about 330,000 clones, about 92% of them singletons. Germline lookup yields CDR1 SGHRS and CDR2 YFSETQ. The CDR3 spans 14 residues. The V gene end was trimmed by 1 base and the J gene end by 3 bases; junction bases not matched to a gene: 2. This receptor was obtained from a woman in her 30s who had recovered from COVID-19. The chain uses TRBV5-1 and TRBJ2-5, with 8 bases that match TRBD1. Sequenced material: PBMCs or T cells enriched from blood (not recorded which). In nucleotides, the CDR3 is TGCGCCAGCAGCTTGCTGACAGGGGAAGAGACCCAGTACTTC. Residues: CASSLLTGEETQYF.